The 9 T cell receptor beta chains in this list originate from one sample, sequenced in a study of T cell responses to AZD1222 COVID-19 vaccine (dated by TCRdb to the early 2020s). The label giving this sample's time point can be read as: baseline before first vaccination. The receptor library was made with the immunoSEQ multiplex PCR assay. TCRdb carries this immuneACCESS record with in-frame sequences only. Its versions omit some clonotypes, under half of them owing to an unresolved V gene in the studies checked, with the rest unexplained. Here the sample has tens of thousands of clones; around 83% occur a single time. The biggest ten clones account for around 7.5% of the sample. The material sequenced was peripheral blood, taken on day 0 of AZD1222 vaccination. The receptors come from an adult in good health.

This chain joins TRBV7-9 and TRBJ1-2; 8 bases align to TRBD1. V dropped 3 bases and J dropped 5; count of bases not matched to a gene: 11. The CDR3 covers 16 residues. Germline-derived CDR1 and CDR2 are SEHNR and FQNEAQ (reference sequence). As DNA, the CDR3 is TGTGCCAGCAGCTTCCTCAGGGGGCGCGGGGTGTATGGCTACACCTTC. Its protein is CASSFLRGRGVYGYTF.

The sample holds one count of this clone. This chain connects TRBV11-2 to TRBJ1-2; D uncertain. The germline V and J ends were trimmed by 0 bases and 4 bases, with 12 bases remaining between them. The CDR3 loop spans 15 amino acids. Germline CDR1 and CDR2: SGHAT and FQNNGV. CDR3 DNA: TGTGCCAGCAGCTTAGATTGGGTACAGATCTATGGCTACACCTTC. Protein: CASSLDWVQIYGYTF.

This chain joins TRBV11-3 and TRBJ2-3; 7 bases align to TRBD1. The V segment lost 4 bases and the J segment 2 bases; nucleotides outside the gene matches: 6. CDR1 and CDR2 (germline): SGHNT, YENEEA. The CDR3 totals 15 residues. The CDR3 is CASSYEGADTDTQYF. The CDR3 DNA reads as TGTGCCAGCAGCTATGAGGGGGCGGACACAGATACGCAGTATTTT.

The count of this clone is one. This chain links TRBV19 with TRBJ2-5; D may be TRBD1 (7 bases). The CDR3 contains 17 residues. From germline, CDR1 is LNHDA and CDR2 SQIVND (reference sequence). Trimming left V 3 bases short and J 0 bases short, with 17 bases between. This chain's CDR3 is CASSIGGGTANQETQYF. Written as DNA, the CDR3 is TGTGCCAGTAGTATTGGAGGAGGGACAGCTAACCAAGAGACCCAGTACTTC.

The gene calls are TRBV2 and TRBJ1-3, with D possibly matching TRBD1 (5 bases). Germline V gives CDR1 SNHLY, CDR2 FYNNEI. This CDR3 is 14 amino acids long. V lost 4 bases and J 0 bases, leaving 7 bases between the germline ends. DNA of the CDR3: TGTGCCAGCAGTGCGGGGGTCTCTGGAAACACCATATATTTT. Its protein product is CASSAGVSGNTIYF.

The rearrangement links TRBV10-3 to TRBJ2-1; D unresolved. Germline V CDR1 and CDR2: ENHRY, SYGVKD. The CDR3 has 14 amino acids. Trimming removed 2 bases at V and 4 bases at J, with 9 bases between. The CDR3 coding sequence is TGTGCCATCAGTGAGGGCGGCGGATACAATGAGCAGTTCTTC. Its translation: CAISEGGGYNEQFF.

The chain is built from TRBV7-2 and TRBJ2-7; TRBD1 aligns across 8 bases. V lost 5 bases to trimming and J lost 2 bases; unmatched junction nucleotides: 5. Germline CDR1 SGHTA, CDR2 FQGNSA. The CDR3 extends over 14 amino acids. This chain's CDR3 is CASSTDRGPYEQYF. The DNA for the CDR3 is TGTGCCAGCAGCACAGACAGGGGCCCCTACGAGCAGTACTTC.

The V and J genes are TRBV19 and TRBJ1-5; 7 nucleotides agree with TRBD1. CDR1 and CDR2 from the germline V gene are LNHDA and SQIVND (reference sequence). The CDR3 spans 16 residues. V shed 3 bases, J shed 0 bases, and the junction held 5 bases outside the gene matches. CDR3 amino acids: CASSIWTGDSNQPQHF. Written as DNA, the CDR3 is TGTGCCAGTAGTATCTGGACAGGAGATAGCAATCAGCCCCAGCATTTT.

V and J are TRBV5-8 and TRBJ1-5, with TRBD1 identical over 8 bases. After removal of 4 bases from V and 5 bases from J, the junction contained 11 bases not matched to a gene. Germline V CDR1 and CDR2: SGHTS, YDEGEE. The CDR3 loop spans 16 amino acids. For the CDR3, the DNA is TGTGCCAGCAGCCGGGAGGGGCAGGGGGCGTATCAGCCCCAGCATTTT. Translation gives CASSREGQGAYQPQHF.